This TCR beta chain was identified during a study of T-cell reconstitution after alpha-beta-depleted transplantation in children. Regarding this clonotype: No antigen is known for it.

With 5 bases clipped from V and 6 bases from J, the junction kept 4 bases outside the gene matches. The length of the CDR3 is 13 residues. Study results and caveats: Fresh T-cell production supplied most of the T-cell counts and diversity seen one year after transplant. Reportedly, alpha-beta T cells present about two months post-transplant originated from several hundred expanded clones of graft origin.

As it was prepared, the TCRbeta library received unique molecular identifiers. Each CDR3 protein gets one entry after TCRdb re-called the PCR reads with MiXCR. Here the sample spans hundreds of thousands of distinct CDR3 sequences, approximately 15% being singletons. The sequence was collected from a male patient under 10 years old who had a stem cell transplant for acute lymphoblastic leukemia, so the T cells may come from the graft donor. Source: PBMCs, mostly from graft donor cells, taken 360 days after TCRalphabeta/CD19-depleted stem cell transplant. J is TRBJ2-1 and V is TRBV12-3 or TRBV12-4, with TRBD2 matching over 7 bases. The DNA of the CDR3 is TGTGCCAGCAGTCTGTCGGGGGGCAATGAGCAGTTCTTC. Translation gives CASSLSGGNEQFF.